This TCR beta chain was observed in a study of radiation and T cells in renal cell carcinoma. Points from the study as a whole: Compared with controls, irradiated tumors had more, larger dominant CDR3 motifs. In blood, top tumor clones expanded by 2 weeks, shrinking by 4.

The data were produced by immunoSEQ multiplex PCR, yet TCRdb's version contains in-frame clones alone and is incomplete. The repertoire holds 4,000 to 6,500 clones, around 51% seen once, with around 53% in the top ten. Note on this clone: Its cognate antigen is unknown.

V was trimmed by 1 base and J by 1 base, leaving 12 bases between them. Germline-derived CDR1 and CDR2 are SGHRS and YFSETQ. The CDR3 runs to 16 residues. Treatment reported: 15 Gy SBRT to primary tumor, nephrectomy 4 weeks later. The sequence was obtained from a man in his 60s with renal cell carcinoma. This chain uses TRBV5-1 with TRBJ2-1; D is possibly TRBD1 (5 bases). The sequencing here drew on tumor tissue, taken from a patient whose treatment included radiotherapy and nephrectomy. The CDR3 spells CASSLRNRLSYNEQFF. Here the CDR3 DNA reads TGCGCCAGCAGCTTGCGAAACAGGCTATCCTACAATGAGCAGTTCTTC. The full variable domain, its missing parts supplied by reference TRBV5-1 and TRBJ2-1, is KAGVTQTPRYLIKTRGQQVTLSCSPISGHRSVSWYQQTPGQGLQFLFEYFSETQRNKGNFPGRFSGRQFSNSRSEMNVSTLELGDSALYLCASSLRNRLSYNEQFFGPGTRLTVL.